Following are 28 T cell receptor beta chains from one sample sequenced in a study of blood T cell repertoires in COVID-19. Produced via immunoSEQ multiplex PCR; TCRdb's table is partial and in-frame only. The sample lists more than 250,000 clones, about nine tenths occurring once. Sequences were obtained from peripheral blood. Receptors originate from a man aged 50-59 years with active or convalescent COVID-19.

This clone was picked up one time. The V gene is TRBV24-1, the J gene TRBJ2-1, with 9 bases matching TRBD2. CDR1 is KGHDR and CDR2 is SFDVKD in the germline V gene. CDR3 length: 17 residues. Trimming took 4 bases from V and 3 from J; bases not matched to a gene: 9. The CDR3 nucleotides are TGTGCCACCAGTGAGCCGGGATTAGCGGGGGTCTACAATGAGCAGTTCTTC. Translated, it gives CATSEPGLAGVYNEQFF.

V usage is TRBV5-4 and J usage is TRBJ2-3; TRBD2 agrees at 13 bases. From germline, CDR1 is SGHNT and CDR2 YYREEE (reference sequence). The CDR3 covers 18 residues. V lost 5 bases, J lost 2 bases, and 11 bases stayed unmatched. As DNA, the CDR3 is TGTGCCAGCAGAACCGGGACTAGCGGGAATTGGGTCACAGATACGCAGTATTTT. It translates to CASRTGTSGNWVTDTQYF.

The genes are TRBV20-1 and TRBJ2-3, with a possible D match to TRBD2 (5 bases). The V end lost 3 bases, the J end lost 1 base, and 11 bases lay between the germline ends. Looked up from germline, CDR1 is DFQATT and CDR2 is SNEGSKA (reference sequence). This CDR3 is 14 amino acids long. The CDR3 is CSASSPGGTDTQYF. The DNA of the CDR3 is TGCAGTGCTAGTTCTCCCGGGGGCACAGATACGCAGTATTTT.

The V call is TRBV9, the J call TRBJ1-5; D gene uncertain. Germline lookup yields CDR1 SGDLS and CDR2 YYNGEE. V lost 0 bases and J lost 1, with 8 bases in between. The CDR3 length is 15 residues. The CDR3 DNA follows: TGTGCCAGCAGCGTAGATGGGCTCAGCAATCAGCCCCAGCATTTT. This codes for CASSVDGLSNQPQHF.

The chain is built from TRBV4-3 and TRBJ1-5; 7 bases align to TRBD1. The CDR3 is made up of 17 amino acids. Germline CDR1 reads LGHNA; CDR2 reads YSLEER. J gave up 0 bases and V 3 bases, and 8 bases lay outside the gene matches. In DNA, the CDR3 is TGCGCCAGCAGCCACCAGACAGGGCCTTATAGCAATCAGCCCCAGCATTTT. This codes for CASSHQTGPYSNQPQHF.

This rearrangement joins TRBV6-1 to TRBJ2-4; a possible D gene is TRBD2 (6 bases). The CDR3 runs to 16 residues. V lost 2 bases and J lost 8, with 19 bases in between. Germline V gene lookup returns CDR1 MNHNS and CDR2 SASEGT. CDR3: CASSEPPGEPRDIQYF. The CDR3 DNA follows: TGTGCCAGCAGTGAACCGCCGGGGGAGCCTAGGGACATTCAGTACTTC.

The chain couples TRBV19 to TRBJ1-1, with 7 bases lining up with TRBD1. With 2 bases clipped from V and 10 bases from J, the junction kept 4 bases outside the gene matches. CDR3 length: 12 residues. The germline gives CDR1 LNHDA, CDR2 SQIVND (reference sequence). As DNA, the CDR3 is TGTGCCAGTAGTATAACAGGGGCTGGAGCTTTCTTT. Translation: CASSITGAGAFF.

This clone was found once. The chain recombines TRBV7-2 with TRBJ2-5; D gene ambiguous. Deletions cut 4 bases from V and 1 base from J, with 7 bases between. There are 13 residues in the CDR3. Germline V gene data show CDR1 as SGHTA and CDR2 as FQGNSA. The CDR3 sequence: CASSSGPQETQYF. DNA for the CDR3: TGTGCCAGCAGCTCTGGGCCCCAAGAGACCCAGTACTTC.

The DNA of the CDR3 is TGTGCCAGCTCACCGGAGGGTCTAGGAAGTGGCTACACCTTC. It codes for CASSPEGLGSGYTF. V and J are TRBV18 and TRBJ1-2; D is unresolved. The V gene lost 3 bases and the J gene lost 7 bases, with 15 bases spanning the gap. Germline V gene sequence: CDR1 KGHSH, CDR2 LQKENI. The CDR3 is 14 amino acids.

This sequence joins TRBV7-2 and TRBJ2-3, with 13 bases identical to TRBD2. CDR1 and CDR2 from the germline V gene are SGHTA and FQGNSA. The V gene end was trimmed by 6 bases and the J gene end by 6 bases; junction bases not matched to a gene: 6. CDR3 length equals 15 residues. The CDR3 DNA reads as TGTGCCAGCAGGACTAGCGGGGGGCCGTTGGATACGCAGTATTTT. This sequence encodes CASRTSGGPLDTQYF.

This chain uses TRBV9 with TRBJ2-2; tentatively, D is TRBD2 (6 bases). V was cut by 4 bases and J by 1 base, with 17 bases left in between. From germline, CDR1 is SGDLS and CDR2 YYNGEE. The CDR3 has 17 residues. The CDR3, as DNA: TGTGCCAGCAGCCCCCGGGAGTTAATTTTGAACACCGGGGAGCTGTTTTTT. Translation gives CASSPRELILNTGELFF.

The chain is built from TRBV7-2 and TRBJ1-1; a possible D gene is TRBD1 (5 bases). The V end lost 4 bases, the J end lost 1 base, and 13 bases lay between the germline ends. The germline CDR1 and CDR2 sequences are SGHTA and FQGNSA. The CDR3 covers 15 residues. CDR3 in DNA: TGTGCCAGCAGCTCGTATGGACATACGAACACTGAAGCTTTCTTT. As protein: CASSSYGHTNTEAFF.

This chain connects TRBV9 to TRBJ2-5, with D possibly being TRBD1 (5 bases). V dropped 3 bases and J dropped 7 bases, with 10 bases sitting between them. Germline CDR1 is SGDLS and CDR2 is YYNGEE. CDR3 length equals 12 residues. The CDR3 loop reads CASSGQYGTQYF. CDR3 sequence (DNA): TGTGCCAGCAGCGGACAGTACGGGACCCAGTACTTC.

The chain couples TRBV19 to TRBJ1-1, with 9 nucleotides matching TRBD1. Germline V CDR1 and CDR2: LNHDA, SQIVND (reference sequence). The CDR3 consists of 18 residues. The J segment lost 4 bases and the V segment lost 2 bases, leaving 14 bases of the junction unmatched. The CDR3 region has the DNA TGTGCCAGTAGTATATCGCCGGGACAGGGTAGAGACTCCACTGAAGCTTTCTTT. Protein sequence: CASSISPGQGRDSTEAFF.

The DNA for the CDR3 is TGTGCCAGCACCCTTTCCGGACCGGGGTTTCTTGCTTTCTTT. Its protein is CASTLSGPGFLAFF. The chain has TRBV28 and TRBJ1-1; no clear D. This CDR3 has 14 residues. V was trimmed by 7 bases and J by 11 bases, leaving 23 bases between them. Germline V gene data show CDR1 as MDHEN and CDR2 as SYDVKM.

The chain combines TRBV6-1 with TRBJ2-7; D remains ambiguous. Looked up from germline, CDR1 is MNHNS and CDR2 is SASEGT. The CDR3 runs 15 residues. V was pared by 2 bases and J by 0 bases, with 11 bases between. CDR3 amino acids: CASSESAASSYEQYF. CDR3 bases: TGTGCCAGCAGTGAATCTGCGGCGTCCTCCTACGAGCAGTACTTC.

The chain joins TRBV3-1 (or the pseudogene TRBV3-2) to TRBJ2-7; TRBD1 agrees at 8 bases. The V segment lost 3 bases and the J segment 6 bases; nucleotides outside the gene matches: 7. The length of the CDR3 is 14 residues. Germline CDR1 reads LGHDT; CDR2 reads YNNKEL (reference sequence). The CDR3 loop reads CASSQGQASLEQYF. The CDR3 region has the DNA TGTGCCAGCAGCCAGGGACAGGCGTCCCTCGAGCAGTACTTC.

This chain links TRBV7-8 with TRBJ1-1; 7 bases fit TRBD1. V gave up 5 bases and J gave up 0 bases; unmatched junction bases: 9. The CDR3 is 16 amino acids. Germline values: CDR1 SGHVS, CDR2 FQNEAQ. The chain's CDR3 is CASSRGGGVMNTEAFF. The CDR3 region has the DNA TGTGCCAGCAGCCGCGGAGGGGGCGTGATGAACACTGAAGCTTTCTTT.

The CDR3 nucleotides read TGTGCCTGGAGTTCGAGCGGGGACTCACCCCTCCACTTT. This sequence encodes CAWSSSGDSPLHF. The rearrangement links TRBV30 to TRBJ1-6; D possibly corresponds to TRBD1 (5 bases). This CDR3 region has 13 residues. Looked up from germline, CDR1 is GTSNPN and CDR2 is SVGIG (reference sequence). Trimming left V 2 bases short and J 10 bases short, with 12 bases between.

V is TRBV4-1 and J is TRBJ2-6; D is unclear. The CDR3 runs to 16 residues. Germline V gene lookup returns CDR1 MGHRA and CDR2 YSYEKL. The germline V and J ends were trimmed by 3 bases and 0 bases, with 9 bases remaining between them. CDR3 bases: TGCGCCAGCAGCCAGTTTTTTATCTCTGGGGCCAACGTCCTGACTTTC. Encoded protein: CASSQFFISGANVLTF.

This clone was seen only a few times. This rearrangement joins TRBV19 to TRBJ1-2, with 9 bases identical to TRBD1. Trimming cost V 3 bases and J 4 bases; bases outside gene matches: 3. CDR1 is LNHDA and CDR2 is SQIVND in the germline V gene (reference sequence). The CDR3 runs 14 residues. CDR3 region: CASSIRGQGYGYTF. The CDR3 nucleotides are TGTGCCAGTAGTATCCGGGGACAGGGCTATGGCTACACCTTC.

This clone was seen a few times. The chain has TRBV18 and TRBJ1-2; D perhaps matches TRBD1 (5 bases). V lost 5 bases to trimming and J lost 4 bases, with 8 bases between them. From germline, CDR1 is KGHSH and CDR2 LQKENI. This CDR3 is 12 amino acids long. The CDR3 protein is CASSTDSYGYTF. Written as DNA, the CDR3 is TGTGCCAGCTCAACCGACAGCTATGGCTACACCTTC.

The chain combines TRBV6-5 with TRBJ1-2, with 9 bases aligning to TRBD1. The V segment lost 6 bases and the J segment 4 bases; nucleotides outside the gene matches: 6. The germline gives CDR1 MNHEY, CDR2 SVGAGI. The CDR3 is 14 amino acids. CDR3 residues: CASRPRTGVYGYTF. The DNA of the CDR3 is TGTGCCAGCAGGCCCCGGACAGGGGTCTATGGCTACACCTTC.

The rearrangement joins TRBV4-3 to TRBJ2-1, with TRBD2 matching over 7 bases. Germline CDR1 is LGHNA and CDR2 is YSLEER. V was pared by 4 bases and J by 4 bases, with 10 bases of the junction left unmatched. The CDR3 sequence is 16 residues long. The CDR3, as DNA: TGCGCCAGCAGCCCCCGCCTGAGCGGGATATACAATGAGCAGTTCTTC. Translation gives CASSPRLSGIYNEQFF.

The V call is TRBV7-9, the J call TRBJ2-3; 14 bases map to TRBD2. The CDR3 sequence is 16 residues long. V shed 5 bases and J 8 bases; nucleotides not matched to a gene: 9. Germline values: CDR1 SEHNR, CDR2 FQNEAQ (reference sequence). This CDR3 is CASSQTSGRALGTQYF. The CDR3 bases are TGTGCCAGCAGCCAGACTAGCGGGAGGGCATTGGGTACGCAGTATTTT.

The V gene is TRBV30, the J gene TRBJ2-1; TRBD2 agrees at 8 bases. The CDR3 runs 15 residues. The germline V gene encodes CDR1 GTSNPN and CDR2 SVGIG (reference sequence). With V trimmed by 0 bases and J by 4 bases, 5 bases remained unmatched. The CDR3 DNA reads TGTGCCTGGAGTGTGGCTAGCGGGCTATACAATGAGCAGTTCTTC. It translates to CAWSVASGLYNEQFF. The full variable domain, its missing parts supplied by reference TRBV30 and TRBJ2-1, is SQTIHQWPATLVQPVGSPLSLECTVEGTSNPNLYWYRQAAGRGLQLLFYSVGIGQISSEVPQNLSASRPQDRQFILSSKKLLLSDSGFYLCAWSVASGLYNEQFFGPGTRLTVL.

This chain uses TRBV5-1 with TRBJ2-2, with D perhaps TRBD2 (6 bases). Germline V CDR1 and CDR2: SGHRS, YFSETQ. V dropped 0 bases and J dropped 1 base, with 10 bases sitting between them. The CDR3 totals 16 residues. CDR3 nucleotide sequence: TGCGCCAGCAGCTTGGTGGCGGGGATGAACACCGGGGAGCTGTTTTTT. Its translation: CASSLVAGMNTGELFF. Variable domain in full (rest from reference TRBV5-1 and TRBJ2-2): KAGVTQTPRYLIKTRGQQVTLSCSPISGHRSVSWYQQTPGQGLQFLFEYFSETQRNKGNFPGRFSGRQFSNSRSEMNVSTLELGDSALYLCASSLVAGMNTGELFFGEGSRLTVL.

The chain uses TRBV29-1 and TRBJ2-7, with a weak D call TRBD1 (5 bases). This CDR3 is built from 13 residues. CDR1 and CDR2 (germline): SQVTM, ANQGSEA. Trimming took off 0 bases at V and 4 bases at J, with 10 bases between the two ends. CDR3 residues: CSVEEGQGYEQYF. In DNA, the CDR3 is TGCAGCGTTGAAGAGGGTCAGGGTTACGAGCAGTACTTC.